This T cell receptor (beta chain) comes out of a study of sequential checkpoint blockade in melanoma. Study at large: Patients were randomized 1:1 to nivolumab-then-ipilimumab or ipilimumab-then-nivolumab first-line. After both sequences, patients received maintenance nivolumab.

The germline V gene encodes CDR1 MNHNY and CDR2 SVGAGI (reference sequence). Trimming took 6 bases from V and 0 from J; bases not matched to a gene: 5. This CDR3 is 15 amino acids long. In its sample, this clone is medium-sized. Method: immunoSEQ multiplex PCR; TCRdb's copy keeps in-frame clones and lacks some. This sample has around 13,000 clones, with under 80% found just once. Treatment denoted: randomized to nivolumab then ipilimumab (arm A) or the reverse (arm B). Live CD3+CD8+ CD19− CD56− cells were sorted from PBMCs. This sequence originates from a human donor with melanoma. This specimen consisted of CD8+ T cells sorted from blood (inferred from file names), obtained from a patient given nivolumab and ipilimumab in sequence. This sequence joins TRBV6-6 and TRBJ1-5, with 7 bases fitting TRBD1. This CDR3 reads CASRTGTDSNQPQHF. CDR3 nucleotide sequence: TGTGCCAGCAGAACCGGGACAGATAGCAATCAGCCCCAGCATTTT.